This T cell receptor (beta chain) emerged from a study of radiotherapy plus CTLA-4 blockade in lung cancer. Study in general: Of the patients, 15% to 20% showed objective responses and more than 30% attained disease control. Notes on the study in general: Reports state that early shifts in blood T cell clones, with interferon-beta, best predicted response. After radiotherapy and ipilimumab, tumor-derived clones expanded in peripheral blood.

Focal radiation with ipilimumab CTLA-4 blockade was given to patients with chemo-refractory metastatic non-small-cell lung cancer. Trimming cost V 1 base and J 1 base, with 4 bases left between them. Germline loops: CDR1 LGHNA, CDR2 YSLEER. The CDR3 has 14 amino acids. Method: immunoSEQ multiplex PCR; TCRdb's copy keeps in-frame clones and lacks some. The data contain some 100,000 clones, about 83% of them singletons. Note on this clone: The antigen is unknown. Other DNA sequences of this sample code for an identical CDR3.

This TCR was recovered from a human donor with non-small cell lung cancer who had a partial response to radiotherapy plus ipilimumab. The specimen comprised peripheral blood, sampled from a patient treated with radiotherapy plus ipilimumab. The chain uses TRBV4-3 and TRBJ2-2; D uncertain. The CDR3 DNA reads TGCGCCAGCAGCCAAGCGGGGAACACCGGGGAGCTGTTTTTT. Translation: CASSQAGNTGELFF.